This T cell receptor (beta chain) was sequenced in a study of cytomegalovirus exposure and HLA in healthy donors. Broader study findings: Rare TCR sequences predominated, though certain public TCRs were found in many donors.

The data were produced by immunoSEQ multiplex PCR, yet TCRdb's version contains in-frame clones alone and is incomplete. This sample has 100,000 to 150,000 clones; roughly nine tenths occur once, and the top ten carry around 1.1%. A note on this clone: Its antigen is undetermined.

Per the germline V gene, CDR1 is MNHNY and CDR2 is SVGAGI (reference sequence). The CDR3 is made up of 14 amino acids. The V gene lost 5 bases and the J gene lost 0 bases, with 10 bases spanning the gap. This clonotype was obtained from a woman aged 18-35 years in good health and CMV-seronegative. The chain is built from TRBV6-6 and TRBJ1-1; a weak D match, TRBD1 (5 bases). The sample comprised PBMCs. The CDR3 sequence is CASSGREVNTEAFF. As DNA, the CDR3 is TGTGCCAGCAGTGGCAGGGAGGTGAACACTGAAGCTTTCTTT.